These 25 T cell receptor beta chains came from one sample sequenced in a study of shared clonotypes between healthy human individuals. TCRdb's table, derived via immunoSEQ multiplex PCR, lists solely in-frame clones and lacks some. The data contain under 120,000 clones, roughly 70% of them singletons. The sequencing sample was made of memory CD8+ T cells sorted from blood. Subset given: CD45RO+ cells pooled with CCR7-negative TemRA cells. The receptors were sampled from a woman aged 25 to 39 in good health.

The sample holds a few counts of this clone. V is TRBV7-3 and J is TRBJ1-1; TRBD1 is a possible D gene (6 bases). Germline V gives CDR1 SGHTA, CDR2 FQGTGA. This CDR3 has 13 residues. Trimming pared 5 bases from V and 3 bases from J, leaving 10 bases between. For the CDR3, the DNA is TGTGCCAGCAGCCCACAGGGAGACACTGAAGCTTTCTTT. It yields the protein CASSPQGDTEAFF.

This rearrangement joins TRBV6-1 to TRBJ1-3; D is possibly TRBD1 (5 bases). Germline V gene data show CDR1 as MNHNS and CDR2 as SASEGT. CDR3 length equals 14 residues. V was clipped by 3 bases and J by 2 bases, with 8 bases between them. The CDR3 coding sequence is TGTGCCAGCAGTGATTGGGGGACTGGAAACACCATATATTTT. Encoded protein: CASSDWGTGNTIYF.

The rearrangement uses TRBV4-1 and TRBJ2-7; 8 nucleotides match TRBD1. Trimming at V came to 1 base and at J to 6 bases, leaving 8 bases not matched to a gene. The CDR3 is made up of 15 amino acids. Germline V gene lookup returns CDR1 MGHRA and CDR2 YSYEKL. The CDR3 DNA reads TGCGCCAGCAGCCAAGTGACAGGGGTTATCAGCGAGCAGTACTTC. Its translation: CASSQVTGVISEQYF.

V and J are TRBV21-1 and TRBJ2-7; TRBD1 is the table's D call, not checked against the DNA. TRBV21-1 is recorded as a pseudogene. This CDR3 comprises 17 residues. Written as DNA, the CDR3 is TGTGCCCGCTCGTACGGGACAGGAAAGAGGGCTGCGAATGAGCAGTACTTC. Its protein product is CARSYGTGKRAANEQYF.

The J gene is TRBJ2-1, the V gene TRBV19; 7 nucleotides match TRBD2. This CDR3 contains 14 residues. Germline assignment: CDR1 LNHDA and CDR2 SQIVND (reference sequence). V trimming: 8 bases; J trimming: 8 bases; junction bases outside the gene matches: 12. Here the CDR3 DNA reads TGTGCCAGTTCGTCATGGGGCGCGGGGGATGAGCAGTTCTTC. It translates to CASSSWGAGDEQFF. Complete variable domain (other parts from reference TRBV19 and TRBJ2-1): DGGITQSPKYLFRKEGQNVTLSCEQNLNHDAMYWYRQDPGQGLRLIYYSQIVNDFQKGDIAEGYSVSREKKESFPLTVTSAQKNPTAFYLCASSSWGAGDEQFFGPGTRLTVL.

The rearrangement uses TRBV5-6 and TRBJ1-2; D may be TRBD1 (5 bases). The germline V and J ends were trimmed by 1 base and 8 bases, with 15 bases remaining between them. This CDR3 comprises 14 residues. Per germline, CDR1 SGHDT and CDR2 YYEEEE. This chain's CDR3 is CASSLWEGTRGYTF. In nucleotides, the CDR3 is TGTGCCAGCAGCTTGTGGGAGGGGACTCGCGGCTACACCTTC.

This clone was recorded a few times. The J gene is TRBJ1-5, the V gene TRBV27; D gene uncertain. This CDR3 is 14 amino acids long. Trimming pared 2 bases from V and 2 bases from J, leaving 7 bases between. CDR1 MNHEY and CDR2 SMNVEV come from the germline V gene (reference sequence). The chain's CDR3 is CASSLGRGNQPQHF. The CDR3 bases are TGTGCCAGCAGTTTAGGTAGGGGCAATCAGCCCCAGCATTTT.

V and J are TRBV7-6 and TRBJ2-1; D perhaps matches TRBD2 (6 bases). Trimming cost V 0 bases and J 4 bases, with 7 bases left between them. The CDR3 length is 14 residues. CDR1 is SGHVS, CDR2 FNYEAQ, per germline. DNA of the CDR3: TGTGCCAGCAGCTTAGCGGGGGGATACAATGAGCAGTTCTTC. It encodes CASSLAGGYNEQFF. The variable domain in full, with the rest retrieved from reference TRBV7-6 and TRBJ2-1, is GAGVSQSPRYKVTKRGQDVALRCDPISGHVSLYWYRQALGQGPEFLTYFNYEAQQDKSGLPNDRFSAERPEGSISTLTIQRTEQRDSAMYRCASSLAGGYNEQFFGPGTRLTVL.

The CDR3 spells CASSLGLAGVAEQYF. The CDR3 nucleotides read TGTGCCAGCAGCCTCGGACTAGCGGGAGTCGCCGAGCAGTACTTC. The chain couples TRBV5-5 to TRBJ2-7; 13 nucleotides agree with TRBD2. The ends lost 4 bases at V and 6 bases at J; junction bases unmatched: 7. The CDR3 sequence is 15 residues long. Germline CDR1 and CDR2: SGHKS and YYEKEE (reference sequence). The variable domain in full, with the rest retrieved from reference TRBV5-5 and TRBJ2-7, is DAGVTQSPTHLIKTRGQQVTLRCSPISGHKSVSWYQQVLGQGPQFIFQYYEKEERGRGNFPDRFSARQFPNYSSELNVNALLLGDSALYLCASSLGLAGVAEQYFGPGTRLTVT.

The V and J genes are TRBV28 and TRBJ1-5; 8 bases match TRBD1. Germline V lookup: CDR1 MDHEN, CDR2 SYDVKM. This CDR3 region has 16 residues. V lost 4 bases and J lost 7; bases outside the gene matches: 12. In DNA, the CDR3 is TGTGCCAGCAGTTCTGTACTCAGGGGGCTGGGGCAGCCCCAGCATTTT. Translation gives CASSSVLRGLGQPQHF.

This sequence joins TRBV5-4 and TRBJ2-5; D is unclear. This CDR3 spans 14 amino acids. Trimming took 0 bases from V and 2 from J, leaving 8 bases between them. Germline V gene data show CDR1 as SGHNT and CDR2 as YYREEE (reference sequence). DNA of the CDR3: TGTGCCAGCAGCTTGGCTACACAGCAAGAGACCCAGTACTTC. Encoded protein: CASSLATQQETQYF.

The chain is built from TRBV6-1 and TRBJ1-5; 9 bases are shared with TRBD1. With 3 bases clipped from V and 6 bases from J, the junction kept 15 bases outside the gene matches. Germline V gene sequence: CDR1 MNHNS, CDR2 SASEGT. There are 18 residues in the CDR3. The CDR3 DNA sequence: TGTGCCAGCAGTGATGGGGGGGACAGGGAATTCACCAGTCAGCCCCAGCATTTT. This encodes CASSDGGDREFTSQPQHF.

This chain links TRBV5-6 with TRBJ2-1; possible D gene TRBD2, 5 bases. Germline assignment: CDR1 SGHDT and CDR2 YYEEEE. This CDR3 comprises 12 residues. Trimming stripped 4 bases from V and 7 bases from J, with 9 bases between. CDR3 DNA sequence: TGTGCCAGCAGCGAACCGGGGAATGAGCAGTTCTTC. Its protein is CASSEPGNEQFF.

The rearrangement uses TRBV5-8 and TRBJ2-7; TRBD1 matches at 7 bases. This CDR3 has 17 residues. Germline CDR1 and CDR2: SGHTS and YDEGEE. The V and J ends lost 1 base and 0 bases, in that order; junction bases with no gene match: 10. This CDR3 is CASSLLTGRYSSYEQYF. In DNA, the CDR3 is TGTGCCAGCAGCTTGTTGACAGGGCGATATAGCTCCTACGAGCAGTACTTC.

The CDR3 protein is CASSRVLASGTDTQYF. Here the CDR3 DNA reads TGTGCCAGCAGCAGGGTATTGGCTAGCGGAACAGATACGCAGTATTTT. V is TRBV27 and J is TRBJ2-3, with TRBD2 identical over 7 bases. V lost 6 bases and J lost 3; bases outside the gene matches: 12. CDR1 MNHEY and CDR2 SMNVEV come from the germline V gene (reference sequence). The CDR3 is 16 amino acids.

This clone was recorded a few times. The V call is TRBV7-8, the J call TRBJ1-5; no definite D call. The germline CDR1 and CDR2 sequences are SGHVS and FQNEAQ. Trimming took off 8 bases at V and 0 bases at J, with 20 bases between the two ends. This CDR3 contains 17 residues. The DNA of the CDR3 is TGTGCCAGCCCGAGCCGCCGGAAAACCTATAGCAATCAGCCCCAGCATTTT. Amino acids: CASPSRRKTYSNQPQHF.

The rearrangement uses TRBV15 and TRBJ2-4; possibly TRBD1 for D (5 bases). V lost 0 bases and J 2 bases, leaving 14 bases between the germline ends. The CDR3 length is 17 residues. CDR1 LNHNV and CDR2 YYDKDF come from the germline V gene (reference sequence). CDR3 sequence (DNA): TGTGCCACCAGCAGAGATAGGGGCTTACGACCCAAAAACATTCAGTACTTC. Translated, it gives CATSRDRGLRPKNIQYF.

The chain's CDR3 is CASSQAVRGLNQPQHF. In nucleotides, the CDR3 is TGCGCCAGCAGCCAAGCGGTAAGGGGGTTAAATCAGCCCCAGCATTTT. V is TRBV4-1 and J is TRBJ1-5; a possible D gene is TRBD1 (6 bases). CDR1 is MGHRA and CDR2 is YSYEKL in the germline V gene. This CDR3 has 16 residues. V was cut by 1 base and J by 4 bases, with 14 bases left in between.

This clone turned up a few times. J is TRBJ1-5 and V is TRBV19, with TRBD1 matching over 7 bases. Trimming took 6 bases from V and 6 from J; bases not matched to a gene: 11. Germline CDR1 and CDR2: LNHDA and SQIVND (reference sequence). This CDR3 spans 15 amino acids. The CDR3: CASSRTGLGGQPQHF. The CDR3 DNA sequence: TGTGCCAGTAGCAGGACAGGACTCGGGGGTCAGCCCCAGCATTTT.

The rearrangement links TRBV28 to TRBJ1-5; maybe TRBD1 (5 bases). The CDR3 sequence is 18 residues long. The V gene lost 7 bases and the J gene lost 4 bases, with 26 bases spanning the gap. Per the germline V gene, CDR1 is MDHEN and CDR2 is SYDVKM. The CDR3, as DNA: TGTGCCAGCACTGTTTATCCCAGGATTGGACACTTAAATCAGCCCCAGCATTTT. This sequence encodes CASTVYPRIGHLNQPQHF.

The chain joins TRBV7-9 to TRBJ2-5; 7 nucleotides align to TRBD2. The end of the DNA is better explained by TRBJ2-7, so the J call may be wrong. This CDR3 comprises 13 residues. Per the germline V gene, CDR1 is SEHNR and CDR2 is FQNEAQ (reference sequence). CDR3 residues: CASSDLADYEQYF. CDR3 DNA sequence: TGTGCCAGCAGCGACCTAGCGGACTACGAGCAGTACTTC.

This chain links TRBV19 with TRBJ2-1; a possible D gene is TRBD2 (5 bases). CDR3 size: 15 residues. Trimming stripped 1 base from V and 5 bases from J, with 12 bases between. In germline, CDR1 is LNHDA, CDR2 SQIVND (reference sequence). This CDR3 reads CASSIGGSLDNEQFF. CDR3 nucleotide sequence: TGTGCCAGTAGTATAGGTGGGAGCCTCGACAATGAGCAGTTCTTC.

This clone was seen repeatedly, ten times or more. This sequence joins TRBV6-4 and TRBJ1-5, with no clear D. From germline, CDR1 is MRHNA and CDR2 SNTAGT. The length of the CDR3 is 12 residues. With 2 bases removed from V and 7 bases from J, the gap between germline ends came to 6 bases. The DNA of the CDR3 is TGTGCCAGCAGTGACAGGAAGCAGCCCCAGCATTTT. It translates to CASSDRKQPQHF.

The chain has TRBV9 and TRBJ2-1, with 8 bases fitting TRBD2. V lost 4 bases to trimming and J lost 8 bases; unmatched junction nucleotides: 14. The CDR3 runs 16 residues. Germline values: CDR1 SGDLS, CDR2 YYNGEE. The CDR3 DNA follows: TGTGCCAGCAGCTCACGGACTAGCCGGTATTCGGATGAGCAGTTCTTC. Translating it yields CASSSRTSRYSDEQFF.

The chain joins TRBV11-2 to TRBJ1-1, with TRBD1 identical over 7 bases. Germline V gives CDR1 SGHAT, CDR2 FQNNGV. V trimming: 1 base; J trimming: 7 bases; junction bases outside the gene matches: 6. The CDR3 is 14 residues long. The CDR3 loop reads CASSLAPRGSEAFF. CDR3 coding DNA: TGTGCCAGCAGCTTAGCGCCCAGGGGGAGTGAAGCTTTCTTT.